Listed below are T cell receptor beta chains from one sample, sequenced in a study of beta chain features in type 1 diabetes. TCRdb's table, derived via immunoSEQ multiplex PCR, lists solely in-frame clones and lacks some. The repertoire holds about 120,000 clones, with roughly a sixth as singletons. Source material: central memory CD4+ T cells from blood. These receptors were taken from a man in his late teens or twenties with type 1 diabetes. Each CDR3 is given with its conserved first and last residue. Fields, in order: clone size, D gene, J gene, V gene, CDR3 protein, CDR3 DNA. D genes are given only for firm matches. The size entry is marked missing in some rows and otherwise reads once, few, many or a size class.

>few|TRBD2|TRBJ2-5|TRBV11-2
CASSRGLAGGKETQYF
TGTGCCAGCAGCCGGGGACTAGCGGGGGGAAAAGAGACCCAGTACTTC
>.|.|TRBJ1-4|TRBV29-1
CSVRAGADNEKLFF
TGCAGCGTTCGAGCGGGGGCAGATAATGAAAAACTGTTTTTT
>many|TRBD2|TRBJ2-5|TRBV30
CAWSRREGETQYF
TGTGCCTGGAGTCGGCGGGAGGGGGAGACCCAGTACTTC
>.|TRBD1|TRBJ2-7|TRBV7-9
CASSATGWEQYF
TGTGCCAGCAGCGCGACAGGGTGGGAGCAGTACTTC
>few|.|TRBJ1-1|TRBV4-1
CASSLLPGLGTEAFF
TGCGCCAGCAGCCTTTTACCGGGACTAGGGACTGAAGCTTTCTTT
>.|TRBD2|TRBJ2-3|TRBV5-1
CASEGLAADTQYF
TGCGCCAGCGAGGGACTAGCGGCAGATACGCAGTATTTT
>many|.|TRBJ2-1|TRBV7-6
CASSLAGRSPYNEQFF
TGTGCCAGCAGCTTAGCGGGGCGATCCCCGTACAATGAGCAGTTCTTC
>few|.|TRBJ1-1|TRBV7-9
CASSPGREEAFF
TGTGCCAGCAGCCCCGGCCGGGAGGAAGCTTTCTTT
>few|.|TRBJ2-1|TRBV5-4
CAIQDNAGYNEQFF
TGTGCCATCCAGGACAACGCCGGATACAATGAGCAGTTCTTC
>.|.|TRBJ2-1|TRBV6-6
CASSNEDGTYNEQFF
TGTGCCAGCAGTAATGAAGACGGTACATACAATGAGCAGTTCTTC
>.|.|TRBJ1-2|TRBV7-9
CASSLGLGYGYTF
TGTGCCAGCAGCCTGGGGCTGGGCTATGGCTACACCTTC
>few|TRBD1|TRBJ1-5|TRBV30
CAWGTGNQPQHF
TGTGCCTGGGGGACAGGGAATCAGCCCCAGCATTTT
>.|.|TRBJ2-3|TRBV30
CAWSRLAVDTQYF
TGTGCCTGGAGTAGGCTAGCCGTAGATACGCAGTATTTT
>few|.|TRBJ2-1|TRBV14
CASSQEFSMYNEQFF
TGTGCCAGCAGCCAAGAATTCTCAATGTACAATGAGCAGTTCTTC
>.|.|TRBJ2-1|TRBV15
CATSSETWNEQFF
TGTGCCACCAGCAGCGAGACCTGGAATGAGCAGTTCTTC
>many|.|TRBJ1-2|TRBV19
CASSFNLANYGYTF
TGTGCCAGTAGTTTTAACCTAGCCAACTATGGCTACACCTTC
>.|.|TRBJ2-7|TRBV11-2
CASSIGGTPEQYF
TGTGCCAGCAGCATCGGGGGTACCCCCGAGCAGTACTTC
>many|TRBD1|TRBJ1-2|TRBV2
CASSRTGDGYTF
TGTGCCAGCAGCAGGACAGGGGATGGCTACACCTTC
>.|TRBD2|TRBJ2-5|TRBV30
CAWRLGLAGVQETQYF
TGTGCCTGGAGGCTGGGACTAGCGGGAGTCCAAGAGACCCAGTACTTC
>.|.|TRBJ1-6|TRBV30
CAWTGFSDRSPLHF
TGTGCCTGGACAGGGTTTTCGGATCGGTCACCCCTCCACTTT
>medium-sized|.|TRBJ1-4|TRBV28
CASSSRELGKLFF
TGTGCCAGCAGTTCTCGCGAACTGGGAAAACTGTTTTTT
>few|.|TRBJ2-4|TRBV19
CASSIDRQINIQYF
TGTGCCAGTAGTATAGATCGGCAGATAAACATTCAGTACTTC
>few|.|TRBJ1-1|TRBV20-1
CSAPSVEAFF
TGCAGTGCTCCATCCGTAGAAGCTTTCTTT
>few|.|TRBJ2-3|TRBV5-1
CASSLLGGDTQYF
TGCGCCAGCAGCTTACTAGGGGGAGATACGCAGTATTTT
>.|TRBD1|TRBJ2-1|TRBV7-9
CASSPQTGSDNEQFF
TGTGCCAGCAGCCCTCAGACAGGGTCTGACAATGAGCAGTTCTTC
>.|TRBD1|TRBJ2-3|TRBV6-5
CASRTGTGRTDTQYF
TGTGCCAGCAGGACCGGGACAGGACGCACAGATACGCAGTATTTT
>few|.|TRBJ2-7|TRBV9
CASSTRAVSYEQYF
TGTGCCAGCAGCACTCGGGCCGTCTCCTACGAGCAGTACTTC
>few|.|TRBJ2-7|TRBV2
CASSETARFYEQYF
TGTGCCAGCAGTGAAACGGCTAGATTCTACGAGCAGTACTTC
>.|TRBD1|TRBJ2-5|TRBV7-2
CASSPRTGEGETQYF
TGTGCCAGCAGCCCTCGGACAGGGGAAGGAGAGACCCAGTACTTC
>.|TRBD2|TRBJ2-1|TRBV25-1
CASSPPGLAGYNEQFF
TGTGCCAGCAGCCCTCCGGGACTAGCGGGTTACAATGAGCAGTTCTTC
>.|.|TRBJ2-3|TRBV28
CASSYQDTQYF
TGTGCCAGCAGTTATCAAGATACGCAGTATTTT
>.|TRBD1|TRBJ1-4|TRBV4-1
CASSHNRDRDAEKLFF
TGCGCCAGCAGCCATAACCGGGACAGGGACGCTGAAAAACTGTTTTTT
>.|TRBD1|TRBJ1-5|TRBV7-2
CASSSFQGAGHQPQHF
TGTGCCAGCAGCTCCTTCCAGGGGGCTGGGCATCAGCCCCAGCATTTT
>.|TRBD1|TRBJ1-5|TRBV4-2
CASSENRGLHQPQHF
TGTGCCAGCAGCGAGAACAGGGGGCTCCATCAGCCCCAGCATTTT
>few|TRBD1|TRBJ1-5|TRBV25-1
CASSEYKGQGAGQPQHF
TGTGCCAGCAGTGAATATAAGGGACAGGGGGCAGGTCAGCCCCAGCATTTT
>.|TRBD1|TRBJ2-7|TRBV5-1
CASSPTGAYEQYF
TGCGCCAGCAGCCCGACAGGGGCCTACGAGCAGTACTTC
>.|TRBD2|TRBJ2-7|TRBV30
CAWSPGLAGSYEQYF
TGTGCCTGGAGTCCAGGGCTAGCGGGGTCCTACGAGCAGTACTTC
>.|.|TRBJ2-3|TRBV9
CASSVATDSGNTQYF
TGTGCCAGCAGCGTAGCAACCGACTCTGGAAATACGCAGTATTTT
>few|TRBD2|TRBJ2-1|TRBV2
CASRTGLAGWNEQFF
TGTGCCAGCCGGACTGGACTAGCGGGGTGGAATGAGCAGTTCTTC
>few|TRBD1|TRBJ2-5|TRBV5-4
CASSLAETGGETQYF
TGTGCCAGCAGCTTGGCTGAGACAGGGGGAGAGACCCAGTACTTC
>.|.|TRBJ1-1|TRBV7-8
CASSLGWTENTEAFF
TGTGCCAGCAGCTTAGGTTGGACGGAGAACACTGAAGCTTTCTTT
>.|.|TRBJ1-2|TRBV6-1
CASSQGFYGYTF
TGTGCCAGCAGTCAGGGTTTCTATGGCTACACCTTC
>once|TRBD2|TRBJ2-7|TRBV27
CASRRGFGGGTSHEQYF
TGTGCCAGCAGGAGAGGATTTGGCGGGGGGACTAGCCACGAGCAGTACTTC
>.|TRBD1|TRBJ1-4|TRBV11-2
CASSPLSGRQGYGKLFF
TGTGCCAGCAGCCCCCTGAGTGGTCGACAGGGATACGGAAAACTGTTTTTT
>few|.|TRBJ2-3|TRBV9
CASSVSPDTAGTQYF
TGTGCCAGCAGCGTATCCCCCGACACGGCCGGTACGCAGTATTTT
>many|TRBD1|TRBJ1-5|TRBV7-2
CASSYRGEQPQHF
TGTGCCAGCAGCTACAGGGGAGAACAGCCCCAGCATTTT
>few|.|TRBJ1-1|TRBV30
CASKSGVVPGNEAFF
TGTGCCTCCAAGTCAGGCGTAGTCCCGGGCAATGAAGCTTTCTTT
>.|.|TRBJ1-5|TRBV7-9
CASSLEGGQPQHF
TGTGCCAGCAGCTTAGAGGGCGGTCAGCCCCAGCATTTT
>few|.|TRBJ2-7|TRBV14
CASSQDHSPMEYEQYF
TGTGCCAGCAGCCAAGATCATTCTCCTATGGAGTACGAGCAGTACTTC
>.|TRBD1|TRBJ1-1|TRBV6-5
CASRGQWYTEAFF
TGTGCCAGCAGGGGACAGTGGTACACTGAAGCTTTCTTT
>few|.|TRBJ2-5|TRBV7-7
CASSLGRGETQYF
TGTGCTAGCAGCTTAGGCAGGGGAGAGACCCAGTACTTC
>.|.|TRBJ1-2|TRBV29-1
CSVEPRDINYGYTF
TGCAGCGTTGAACCCCGGGATATTAACTATGGCTACACCTTC
>few|.|TRBJ2-7|TRBV29-1
CSVETRGSTYEQYF
TGCAGCGTTGAAACAAGGGGAAGCACCTACGAGCAGTACTTC
>.|.|TRBJ2-2|TRBV5-1
CASSLRIGENTGELFF
TGCGCCAGCAGCTTGCGGATAGGGGAGAACACCGGGGAGCTGTTTTTT
>few|.|TRBJ2-6|TRBV7-2
CASSFAGANVLTF
TGTGCCAGCAGCTTTGCAGGGGCCAACGTCCTGACTTTC
>.|.|TRBJ2-6|TRBV10-3
CAISEPTGYSSGANVLTF
TGTGCCATCAGTGAGCCGACAGGATATAGCTCTGGGGCCAACGTCCTGACTTTC
>few|.|TRBJ2-1|TRBV7-3
CASSLVTGNEQFF
TGTGCCAGCAGCTTAGTTACAGGCAATGAGCAGTTCTTC
>few|TRBD2|TRBJ2-1|TRBV10-2
CASSSPSGAQHEQFF
TGCGCCAGCAGTTCACCTAGCGGGGCGCAACATGAGCAGTTCTTC
>.|.|TRBJ2-7|TRBV5-1
CASSRLGPPYEQYF
TGCGCCAGCAGCCGCCTGGGACCACCCTACGAGCAGTACTTC
>.|.|TRBJ2-7|TRBV5-1
CASSYGQPYEQYF
TGCGCCAGCAGCTATGGACAGCCATACGAGCAGTACTTC